This TCR beta chain is from a study of shared clonotypes between healthy human individuals. Worth noting for this clone: As yet, its antigen is unknown.

Study-wide results and caveats: For naive CD4 cells, 4.5% to 6.5% of clonotypes were shared across a handful of donors.

The repertoire was sequenced with immunoSEQ multiplex PCR; TCRdb's copy has only in-frame clones and lacks some. The table shows about 1.5 million clones, with under 99% occurring only once. CDR1 and CDR2 from the germline V gene are GTSNPN and SVGIG (reference sequence). The V gene lost 5 bases and the J gene lost 2 bases, with 11 bases spanning the gap. CDR3 length: 13 residues. The rearrangement joins TRBV30 to TRBJ2-3, with D perhaps matching TRBD2 (6 bases). This sequence originates from a man under 40 in good health. The sample consisted of naive CD4+ T cells sorted from blood. Noted subset: CD45RA+ positively selected. CDR3: CAWGRFFTDTQYF. The CDR3 nucleotides are TGTGCCTGGGGGAGGTTTTTCACAGATACGCAGTATTTT.